This T cell receptor beta chain comes out of a study of CD8 T cells in Susac syndrome. cDNA came from roughly 0.53 to 1 ug RNA primed by random hexamers. In TCRdb, the immunoSEQ multiplex PCR reads were re-called with MiXCR into one record per CDR3 protein. The table lists approximately 120,000 distinct CDR3 sequences, 92% of them singletons. The germline V gene encodes CDR1 SEHNR and CDR2 FQNEAQ (reference sequence). The CDR3 has 17 residues. The ends lost 3 bases at V and 2 bases at J; junction bases unmatched: 9. This clonotype was sampled from a human donor in good health. The chain couples TRBV7-9 to TRBJ2-5; 10 bases agree with TRBD2. The specimen was CD8+ T cells from PBMCs. In nucleotides, the CDR3 is TGTGCCAGCAGCTTCCTAGCGGGAGAAGCGGCGCAAGAGACCCAGTACTTC. It yields the protein CASSFLAGEAAQETQYF.